The 17 T cell receptor beta chains listed next were all sequenced from one sample in a study of blood T cell repertoires in COVID-19. The table came from immunoSEQ multiplex PCR; TCRdb's copy has only in-frame clones and leaves some out. The table shows some 150,000 clones, with 70% to 90% occurring only once. The specimen was peripheral blood. These receptors all stem from a woman in her 70s with acute or convalescent COVID-19.

This chain uses TRBV19 with TRBJ2-3; 10 bases line up with TRBD1. This CDR3 comprises 14 residues. From germline, CDR1 is LNHDA and CDR2 SQIVND (reference sequence). V lost 4 bases, J lost 6 bases, and 4 bases stayed unmatched. The CDR3 bases are TGTGCCAGTAGTACCGGACAGGGGGGGGATACGCAGTATTTT. As protein: CASSTGQGGDTQYF.

J is TRBJ2-5 and V is TRBV25-1; 9 bases fit TRBD1. The V segment lost 8 bases and the J segment 5 bases; nucleotides outside the gene matches: 18. Germline CDR1 and CDR2: MGHDK and SYGVNS. The CDR3 extends over 17 amino acids. CDR3 bases: TGTGCCAGCGGCCATTGGGGACAGGGCTCCTCGGGTGAGACCCAGTACTTC. Translating it yields CASGHWGQGSSGETQYF. The variable domain in full, completed from reference TRBV25-1 and TRBJ2-5, reads EADIYQTPRYLVIGTGKKITLECSQTMGHDKMYWYQQDPGMELHLIHYSYGVNSTEKGDLSSESTVSRIRTEHFPLTLESARPSHTSQYLCASGHWGQGSSGETQYFGPGTRLLVL.

This clone has just one count. The chain has TRBV19 and TRBJ1-5; weak D call: TRBD1 (6 bases). CDR3 length: 13 residues. Germline V CDR1 and CDR2: LNHDA, SQIVND (reference sequence). V gave up 5 bases and J gave up 3 bases, with 8 bases separating them. The CDR3, as DNA: TGTGCCAGTAGTTACAGGGCCAATCAGCCCCAGCATTTT. Its translation is CASSYRANQPQHF.

The chain combines TRBV18 with TRBJ2-7; D may be TRBD1 (5 bases). The V and J ends lost 5 bases and 2 bases respectively, with 10 bases between them. The CDR3 runs 13 residues. CDR1 and CDR2 (germline): KGHSH, LQKENI. CDR3 region: CASSETDTYEQYV. In nucleotides, the CDR3 is TGTGCCAGCTCAGAGACAGACACCTACGAGCAGTACGTC.

The CDR3: CASSFAGDNQPQHF. The CDR3, as DNA: TGTGCCAGCAGCTTTGCAGGGGACAATCAGCCCCAGCATTTT. V and J are TRBV7-8 and TRBJ1-5, with D perhaps TRBD1 (6 bases). The ends were cut back, 3 bases at V and 3 bases at J, with 9 bases in the middle. The CDR3 is 14 residues long. The V gene's germline CDR1 is SGHVS and CDR2 FQNEAQ.

The rearrangement joins TRBV2 to TRBJ1-5; D possibly corresponds to TRBD1 (5 bases). Germline CDR1 SNHLY, CDR2 FYNNEI. V was shortened by 7 bases and J by 1 base, with 14 bases between the two germline ends. The CDR3 has 15 amino acids. For the CDR3, the DNA is TGTGCCAGCATACGTGGGGGGGGGAGCAATCAGCCCCAGCATTTT. It translates to CASIRGGGSNQPQHF.

The chain has TRBV5-8 and TRBJ2-2, with TRBD2 identical over 11 bases. The germline V gene encodes CDR1 SGHTS and CDR2 YDEGEE. V gave up 3 bases and J gave up 4 bases; unmatched junction bases: 5. CDR3 length: 16 amino acids. CDR3 amino acids: CASSWDSGGATGELFF. The CDR3 coding sequence is TGTGCCAGCAGCTGGGATAGCGGGGGGGCCACCGGGGAGCTGTTTTTT. The whole variable domain, remainder taken from reference TRBV5-8 and TRBJ2-2, is EAGVTQSPTHLIKTRGQQATLRCSPISGHTSVYWYQQALGLGLQFLLWYDEGEERNRGNFPPRFSGRQFPNYSSELNVNALELEDSALYLCASSWDSGGATGELFFGEGSRLTVL.

The chain joins TRBV25-1 to TRBJ2-7, with 10 bases matching TRBD2. The ends lost 9 bases at V and 4 bases at J; junction bases unmatched: 3. Per germline, CDR1 MGHDK and CDR2 SYGVNS. This CDR3 region has 12 residues. The CDR3 loop reads CASSGGSYEQYF. DNA for the CDR3: TGTGCCAGTAGCGGGGGGTCTTACGAGCAGTACTTC.

The DNA for the CDR3 is TGTGCCAGCAGTGGTAACAGGGTTGGCTACACCTTC. Amino acids: CASSGNRVGYTF. The chain joins TRBV28 to TRBJ1-2; possibly TRBD1 for D (6 bases). The CDR3 runs 12 residues. Trimming cost V 5 bases and J 7 bases, with 11 bases left between them. Germline V CDR1 and CDR2: MDHEN, SYDVKM.

Here the CDR3 DNA reads TGTGCCAGCAGCTTAGACCCAGGGCTTGAAGCTTTCTTT. Its protein product is CASSLDPGLEAFF. This chain uses TRBV11-3 with TRBJ1-1; perhaps TRBD1 as D (5 bases). V lost 0 bases and J lost 7, with 9 bases in between. Per the germline V gene, CDR1 is SGHNT and CDR2 is YENEEA. The CDR3 runs 13 residues.

This clone was found once. The chain employs TRBV5-6 and TRBJ2-2; perhaps TRBD1 as D (7 bases). Trimming removed 2 bases from V and 1 base from J, with 15 bases in between. This CDR3 spans 17 amino acids. Germline V gene data show CDR1 as SGHDT and CDR2 as YYEEEE. DNA of the CDR3: TGTGCCAGCAGCTTACCAGGGGGAGGACAGAACACCGGGGAGCTGTTTTTT. Encoded protein: CASSLPGGGQNTGELFF.

The chain joins TRBV2 to TRBJ1-5; D is uncertain. CDR1 is SNHLY, CDR2 FYNNEI, per germline. The V gene lost 6 bases and the J gene lost 4 bases, with 16 bases spanning the gap. This CDR3 region has 15 residues. CDR3 amino acids: CASRENSGLNQPQHF. For the CDR3, the DNA is TGTGCCAGCAGGGAAAATTCAGGCTTAAATCAGCCCCAGCATTTT.

The genes are TRBV6-2 or TRBV6-3 and TRBJ1-1, with TRBD1 matching over 9 bases. The junction had 9 bases not matched to a gene; V was cut back by 4 bases and J by 6 bases. The CDR3 is 15 residues long. From germline, CDR1 is MNHEY and CDR2 SVGEGT. This chain's CDR3 is CASSSAGTGRSEAFF. The CDR3 region has the DNA TGTGCCAGCAGTTCCGCCGGGACAGGGAGGTCTGAAGCTTTCTTT.

The rearrangement links TRBV4-2 to TRBJ2-1; 7 bases agree with TRBD2. With 1 base clipped from V and 1 base from J, the junction kept 1 base outside the gene matches. CDR1 is LGHNA and CDR2 is YNFKEQ in the germline V gene. The CDR3 runs 15 residues. CDR3 amino acids: CASSQAGGSYNEQFF. Written as DNA, the CDR3 is TGTGCCAGCAGCCAAGCGGGGGGTTCCTACAATGAGCAGTTCTTC.

This chain links TRBV10-2 with TRBJ2-2, with D possibly matching TRBD2 (6 bases). Germline CDR1 and CDR2: WSHSY and SAAADI. Trimming left V 2 bases short and J 8 bases short, with 15 bases between. The CDR3 covers 15 residues. The DNA of the CDR3 is TGCGCCAGCAGTGAGACCCCGCGGGGCGGGGGGGAGCTGTTTTTT. Its protein is CASSETPRGGGELFF.

The V and J genes are TRBV5-1 and TRBJ1-4, with a weak D call TRBD1 (5 bases). The CDR3 length is 14 residues. Trimming removed 7 bases from V and 15 bases from J, with 25 bases in between. Germline CDR1 and CDR2: SGHRS and YFSETQ. CDR3 in DNA: TGCGCCAGCGGCGTTGGGGTCGGGGGTGAACCGGTGTTTTTT. Encoded protein: CASGVGVGGEPVFF.

The chain recombines TRBV4-1 with TRBJ2-2; D is ambiguous. The germline gives CDR1 MGHRA, CDR2 YSYEKL. V gave up 3 bases and J gave up 0 bases, with 14 bases separating them. The CDR3 length is 17 residues. The CDR3 nucleotides read TGCGCCAGCAGCCATCCTAGTCAGATCGCGAACACCGGGGAGCTGTTTTTT. Translation: CASSHPSQIANTGELFF.